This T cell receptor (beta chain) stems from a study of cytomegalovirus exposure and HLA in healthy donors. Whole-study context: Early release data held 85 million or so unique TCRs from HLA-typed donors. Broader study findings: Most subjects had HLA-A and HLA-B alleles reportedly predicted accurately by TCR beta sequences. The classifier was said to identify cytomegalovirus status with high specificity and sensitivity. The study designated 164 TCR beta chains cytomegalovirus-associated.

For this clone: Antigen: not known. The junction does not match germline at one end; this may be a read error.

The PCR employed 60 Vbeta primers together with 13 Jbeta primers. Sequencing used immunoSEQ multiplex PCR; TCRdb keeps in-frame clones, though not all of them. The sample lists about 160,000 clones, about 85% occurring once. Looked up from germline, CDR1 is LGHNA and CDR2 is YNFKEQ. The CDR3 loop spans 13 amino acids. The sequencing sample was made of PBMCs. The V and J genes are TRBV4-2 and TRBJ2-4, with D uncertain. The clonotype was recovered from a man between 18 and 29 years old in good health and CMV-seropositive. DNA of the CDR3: TGTGCCAGCAGCCTCGTGGGTAAAAACAGTCAGTACTTC. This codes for CASSLVGKNSQYF.